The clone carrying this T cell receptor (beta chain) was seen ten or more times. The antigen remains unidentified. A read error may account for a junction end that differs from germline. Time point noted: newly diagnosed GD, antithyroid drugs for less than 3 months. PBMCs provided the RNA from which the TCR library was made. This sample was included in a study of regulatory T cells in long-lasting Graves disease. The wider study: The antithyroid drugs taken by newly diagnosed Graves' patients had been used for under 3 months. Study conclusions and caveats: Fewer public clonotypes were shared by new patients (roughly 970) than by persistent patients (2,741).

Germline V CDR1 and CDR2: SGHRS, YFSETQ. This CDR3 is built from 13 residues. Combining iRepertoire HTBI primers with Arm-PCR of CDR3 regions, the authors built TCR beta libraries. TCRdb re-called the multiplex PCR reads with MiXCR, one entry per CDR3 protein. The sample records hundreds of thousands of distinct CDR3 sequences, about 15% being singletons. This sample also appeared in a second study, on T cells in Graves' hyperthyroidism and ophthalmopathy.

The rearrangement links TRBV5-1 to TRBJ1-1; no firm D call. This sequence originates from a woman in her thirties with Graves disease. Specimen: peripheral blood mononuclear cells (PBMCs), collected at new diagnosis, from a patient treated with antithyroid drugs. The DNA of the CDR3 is TGTGCCAGCAGTTTATTCGGGAACACTGAAGCTTTCTTT. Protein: CASSLFGNTEAFF.